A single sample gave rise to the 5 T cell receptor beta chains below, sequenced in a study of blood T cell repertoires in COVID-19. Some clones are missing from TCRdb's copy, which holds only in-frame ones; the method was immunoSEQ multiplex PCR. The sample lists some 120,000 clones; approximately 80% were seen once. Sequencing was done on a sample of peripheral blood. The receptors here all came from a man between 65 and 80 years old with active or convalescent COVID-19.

The CDR3 DNA sequence: TGCGCCAGCAGCCACGGGACTTCGAACACTGAAGCTTTCTTT. It yields the protein CASSHGTSNTEAFF. The gene calls are TRBV5-1 and TRBJ1-1; D is possibly TRBD1 (5 bases). V was trimmed by 4 bases and J by 1 base, leaving 11 bases between them. This CDR3 has 14 amino acids. Germline CDR1 SGHRS, CDR2 YFSETQ.

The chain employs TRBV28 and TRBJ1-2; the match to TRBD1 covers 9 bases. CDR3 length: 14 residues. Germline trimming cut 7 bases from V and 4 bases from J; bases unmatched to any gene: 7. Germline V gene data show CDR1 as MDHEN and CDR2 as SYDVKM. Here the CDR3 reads CASTTRTGAYGYTF. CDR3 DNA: TGTGCCAGCACCACCAGGACAGGGGCCTATGGCTACACCTTC.

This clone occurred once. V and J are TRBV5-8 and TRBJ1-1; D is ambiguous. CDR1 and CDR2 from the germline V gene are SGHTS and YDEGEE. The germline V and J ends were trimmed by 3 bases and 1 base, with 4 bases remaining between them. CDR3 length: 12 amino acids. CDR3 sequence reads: CASSSSNTEAFF. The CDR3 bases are TGTGCCAGCAGCTCCTCGAACACTGAAGCTTTCTTT.

The DNA of the CDR3 is TGTGCCAGCAGCTTGAGACAGGATCCCTACGAGCAGTACTTC. Protein product: CASSLRQDPYEQYF. This chain uses TRBV5-4 with TRBJ2-7, with a weak D call TRBD1 (6 bases). The germline V and J ends were trimmed by 1 base and 2 bases, with 10 bases remaining between them. The CDR3 runs 14 residues. Germline CDR1 SGHNT, CDR2 YYREEE (reference sequence).

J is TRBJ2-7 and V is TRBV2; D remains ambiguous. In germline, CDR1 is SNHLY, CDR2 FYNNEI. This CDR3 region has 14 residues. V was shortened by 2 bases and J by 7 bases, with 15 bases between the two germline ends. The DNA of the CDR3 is TGTGCCAGCAGTGAACTACCCAACCGCGGTGAGCAGTACTTC. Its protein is CASSELPNRGEQYF.